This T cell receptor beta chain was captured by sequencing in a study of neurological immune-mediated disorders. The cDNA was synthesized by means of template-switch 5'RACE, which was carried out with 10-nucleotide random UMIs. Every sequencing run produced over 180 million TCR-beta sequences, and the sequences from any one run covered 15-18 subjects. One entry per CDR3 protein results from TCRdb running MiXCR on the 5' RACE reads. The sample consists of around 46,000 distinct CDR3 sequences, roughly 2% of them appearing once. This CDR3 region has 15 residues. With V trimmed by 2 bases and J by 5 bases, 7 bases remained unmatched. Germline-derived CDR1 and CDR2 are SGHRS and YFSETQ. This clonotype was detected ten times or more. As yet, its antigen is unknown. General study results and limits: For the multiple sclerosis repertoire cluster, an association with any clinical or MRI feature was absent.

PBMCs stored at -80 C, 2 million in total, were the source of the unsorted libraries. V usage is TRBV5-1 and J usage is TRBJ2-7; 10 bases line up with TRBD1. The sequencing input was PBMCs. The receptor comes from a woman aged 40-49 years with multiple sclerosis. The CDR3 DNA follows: TGCGCCAGCAGCTTTACCGGGACAGGGGTCGACGAGCAGTACTTC. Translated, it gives CASSFTGTGVDEQYF.